This T cell receptor (beta chain) was identified in a study of T cells in Graves' hyperthyroidism and ophthalmopathy. The overall study: Peripheral blood draws took place at initial diagnosis, ahead of any treatment. Notes on the study in general: For ophthalmopathy, model prediction preceded onset by a median 6.5 months.

This CDR3 is 15 amino acids long. V lost 3 bases and J 2 bases, leaving 14 bases between the germline ends. Germline V gene sequence: CDR1 MDHEN, CDR2 SYDVKM. In the ophthalmopathy cohort, Clinical Activity Score was at least 3, NOSPECS grade at least 4, and duration under 3 months. The authors took PBMCs from 8.5 to 10 ml fresh peripheral blood. This clonotype came up many times. Its antigen is as yet unknown. TCR beta CDR3 region amplification was performed from RNA transcripts. An initial round of RT-PCR targeting the TCR CDR3 relied on the HTBI primer set. TCRdb reanalysed the multiplex PCR reads using MiXCR and keeps one entry per CDR3 protein. The repertoire holds 640,000 or so distinct CDR3 sequences, approximately 15% seen once, with over 6% in the top ten.

The chain links TRBV28 to TRBJ2-7; either TRBD1 or TRBD2 may supply D (6 bases each). Sequenced input: blood. This receptor was obtained from a woman aged 18 to 35 with Graves' ophthalmopathy. The CDR3 DNA reads TGTGCCAGCAGTTTTAACCGGGGGCGAACCTACGAGCAGTACTTC. Protein product: CASSFNRGRTYEQYF.